A single sample gave rise to the 14 T cell receptor beta chains below, sequenced in a study of blood T cell repertoires in COVID-19. This table comes from immunoSEQ multiplex PCR, and its TCRdb copy is limited to in-frame clones, with some not included. The data contain about 280,000 clones, approximately 85% of them seen just once; the ten biggest clones take up 5.1%. Sample: peripheral blood. The receptors come from a man aged 50 to 59 with active or convalescent COVID-19.

This clone was detected only a few times. The chain couples TRBV6-5 to TRBJ2-3; 8 positions agree with TRBD2. This CDR3 comprises 14 residues. Germline CDR1 is MNHEY and CDR2 is SVGAGI. The junction had 2 bases not matched to a gene; V was cut back by 2 bases and J by 4 bases. The CDR3 DNA is TGTGCCAGCAGTTACGGGACTAGTCCAGATACGCAGTATTTT. Its translation: CASSYGTSPDTQYF.

The chain has TRBV4-1 and TRBJ1-1; D is possibly TRBD1 (5 bases). Per germline, CDR1 MGHRA and CDR2 YSYEKL. The CDR3 is 15 residues long. Trimming removed 4 bases at V and 3 bases at J, with 15 bases between. This CDR3 reads CASSRRTGVDTEAFF. DNA for the CDR3: TGCGCCAGCAGCCGAAGAACGGGGGTGGACACTGAAGCTTTCTTT.

The chain combines TRBV24-1 with TRBJ2-1; weak D call: TRBD2 (6 bases). CDR3 length: 16 residues. The V gene's germline CDR1 is KGHDR and CDR2 SFDVKD. Between the trimmed V and J ends, which lost 5 bases and 0 bases, there was a span of 13 bases. The CDR3 DNA sequence: TGTGCCACCAGTGGTAGCGGAGTTCGCTCCTACAATGAGCAGTTCTTC. Encoded protein: CATSGSGVRSYNEQFF.

This rearrangement joins TRBV5-1 to TRBJ1-4; possibly TRBD1 for D (6 bases). The ends were cut back, 1 base at V and 8 bases at J, with 9 bases in the middle. Germline lookup yields CDR1 SGHRS and CDR2 YFSETQ. This CDR3 comprises 13 residues. The CDR3 is CASSLTGNEKLFF. The CDR3 DNA is TGCGCCAGCAGCTTGACAGGGAACGAAAAACTGTTTTTT.

The V and J genes are TRBV11-1 and TRBJ2-7; a weak D match, TRBD1 (5 bases). Trimming cost V 7 bases and J 5 bases, with 12 bases left between them. The CDR3 covers 12 residues. Germline CDR1 and CDR2: SGHAT and FQDESV (reference sequence). CDR3 bases: TGTGCCAGCACTGACAGAGCCGACGAGCAGTACTTC. Its protein product is CASTDRADEQYF. The full variable domain, its missing parts supplied by reference TRBV11-1 and TRBJ2-7, is EAEVAQSPRYKITEKSQAVAFWCDPISGHATLYWYRQILGQGPELLVQFQDESVVDDSQLPKDRFSAERLKGVDSTLKIQPAELGDSAMYLCASTDRADEQYFGPGTRLTVT.

This rearrangement joins TRBV19 to TRBJ2-1; perhaps TRBD2 as D (6 bases). The CDR3 loop spans 17 amino acids. Germline V gives CDR1 LNHDA, CDR2 SQIVND (reference sequence). With 4 bases removed from V and 2 bases from J, the gap between germline ends came to 18 bases. CDR3 loop: CASSNGVPGATYNEQFF. The CDR3 nucleotides read TGTGCCAGTAGTAACGGTGTGCCGGGAGCCACCTACAATGAGCAGTTCTTC.

The J gene is TRBJ1-6, the V gene TRBV28; D perhaps matches TRBD1 (5 bases). V lost 4 bases and J lost 3, with 10 bases in between. The CDR3 covers 15 residues. The germline V gene has CDR1 MDHEN and CDR2 SYDVKM. The CDR3 protein is CASSSRGDYNSPLHF. The CDR3 DNA is TGTGCCAGCAGTTCCCGGGGGGACTATAATTCACCCCTCCACTTT. The full variable domain, its missing parts supplied by reference TRBV28 and TRBJ1-6, is DVKVTQSSRYLVKRTGEKVFLECVQDMDHENMFWYRQDPGLGLRLIYFSYDVKMKEKGDIPEGYSVSREKKERFSLILESASTNQTSMYLCASSSRGDYNSPLHFGNGTRLTVT.

V and J are TRBV14 and TRBJ1-2, with 7 bases identical to TRBD1. The CDR3 consists of 13 residues. V was clipped by 5 bases and J by 4 bases; unmatched bases: 4. The germline gives CDR1 SGHDN, CDR2 FVKESK. Written as DNA, the CDR3 is TGTGCCAGCAGCGCCTGGGACAGCTATGGCTACACCTTC. Its translation: CASSAWDSYGYTF. The entire variable domain, with the rest obtained from reference TRBV14 and TRBJ1-2, is as follows: EAGVTQFPSHSVIEKGQTVTLRCDPISGHDNLYWYRRVMGKEIKFLLHFVKESKQDESGMPNNRFLAERTGGTYSTLKVQPAELEDSGVYFCASSAWDSYGYTFGSGTRLTVV.

The chain employs TRBV6-5 and TRBJ2-1, with 11 bases aligning to TRBD2. Germline-derived CDR1 and CDR2 are MNHEY and SVGAGI. The ends lost 6 bases at V and 7 bases at J; junction bases unmatched: 8. CDR3 length: 15 residues. The CDR3 reads CASRRTSGRGNEQFF. In nucleotides, the CDR3 is TGTGCCAGCAGGCGTACTAGCGGGAGAGGGAATGAGCAGTTCTTC.

Points on this clone: Other DNA sequences within the sample encode an identical CDR3. The J gene is TRBJ1-1, the V gene TRBV6-1, with 10 bases that match TRBD1. Trimming took 3 bases from V and 2 from J; bases not matched to a gene: 3. From germline, CDR1 is MNHNS and CDR2 SASEGT. The CDR3 is made up of 15 amino acids. CDR3 nucleotide sequence: TGTGCCAGCAGTGATCGGACAGGGGGAAACACTGAAGCTTTCTTT. This codes for CASSDRTGGNTEAFF.

CDR3 amino acids: CASSHETGTGFPYEQYF. In DNA, the CDR3 is TGCGCCAGCAGCCATGAGACCGGGACAGGGTTTCCCTACGAGCAGTACTTC. The chain couples TRBV4-1 to TRBJ2-7, with 9 positions matching TRBD1. In germline, CDR1 is MGHRA, CDR2 YSYEKL. With 3 bases clipped from V and 2 bases from J, the junction kept 11 bases outside the gene matches. The CDR3 covers 17 residues.

The chain couples TRBV27 to TRBJ2-7; tentatively, D is TRBD2 (5 bases). The CDR3 loop spans 13 amino acids. V lost 6 bases and J lost 6, with 15 bases in between. CDR1 is MNHEY and CDR2 is SMNVEV in the germline V gene (reference sequence). In nucleotides, the CDR3 is TGTGCCAGCAGCCCCCTAGCCCAAGGCGAGCAGTACTTC. It is translated as CASSPLAQGEQYF.

The chain recombines TRBV15 with TRBJ2-7; 9 bases are a match to TRBD2. The ends lost 3 bases at V and 5 bases at J; junction bases unmatched: 11. Germline loops: CDR1 LNHNV, CDR2 YYDKDF (reference sequence). The CDR3 consists of 16 residues. The DNA of the CDR3 is TGTGCCACCAGCAGCGCGGGAGGGCGGGAGGTCAACGAGCAGTACTTC. Translated: CATSSAGGREVNEQYF.

The chain links TRBV7-9 to TRBJ1-1, with TRBD1 identical over 7 bases. Trimming removed 5 bases from V and 11 bases from J; junction bases left unmatched: 11. This CDR3 comprises 13 residues. The germline V gene has CDR1 SEHNR and CDR2 FQNEAQ (reference sequence). This CDR3 is CASSEDRLQAAFF. The CDR3 DNA sequence: TGTGCCAGCAGCGAGGACAGGCTTCAGGCCGCTTTCTTT.